This entry lists 10 T cell receptor beta chains sequenced from one sample in a study of a mutant IDH1 vaccine in newly diagnosed glioma. Profiled with immunoSEQ multiplex PCR; TCRdb holds only in-frame clones, not every one. The repertoire holds 60,000 to 75,000 clones, 70% to 80% seen once, with around 8.5% in the top ten. Regarding time point: baseline, week 1 (first vaccination visit). Treatment: pre-vaccination baseline after standard-of-care therapy. The input for sequencing was PBMCs, taken from a glioma patient treated with radiotherapy, temozolomide or both. These TCRs come from a man in his forties or fifties with glioma.

This sequence joins TRBV5-4 and TRBJ1-5; D gene ambiguous. The germline CDR1 and CDR2 sequences are SGHNT and YYREEE (reference sequence). This CDR3 is 14 amino acids long. Trimming took 0 bases from V and 3 from J, leaving 7 bases between them. The chain's CDR3 is CASSLGGYNQPQHF. The DNA for the CDR3 is TGTGCCAGCAGCTTGGGCGGTTACAATCAGCCCCAGCATTTT.

V usage is TRBV18 and J usage is TRBJ2-3; 8 bases align to TRBD2. CDR1 and CDR2 from the germline V gene are KGHSH and LQKENI. Trimming cost V 4 bases and J 6 bases; bases outside gene matches: 15. The CDR3 contains 17 residues. CDR3 loop: CASSRSTTGGSRDTQYF. DNA of the CDR3: TGTGCCAGCTCACGCTCTACAACGGGAGGGTCCAGGGATACGCAGTATTTT.

This chain links TRBV4-1 with TRBJ2-1; no clear D gene. The V gene lost 1 base and the J gene lost 0 bases, with 7 bases spanning the gap. The CDR3 runs 15 residues. From germline, CDR1 is MGHRA and CDR2 YSYEKL. CDR3 protein: CASSQVGPSYNEQFF. CDR3 DNA sequence: TGCGCCAGCAGCCAAGTTGGACCCTCCTACAATGAGCAGTTCTTC.

The V gene is TRBV4-3, the J gene TRBJ2-4; perhaps TRBD2 as D (6 bases). The V end lost 0 bases, the J end lost 7 bases, and 13 bases lay between the germline ends. The CDR3 is 15 amino acids. Looked up from germline, CDR1 is LGHNA and CDR2 is YSLEER. The CDR3 bases are TGCGCCAGCAGCCAAGATACGGGGGTCAGCAACATTCAGTACTTC. Translated, it gives CASSQDTGVSNIQYF.

CDR3 coding DNA: TGTGCCAGCAGCTTAGGGATTAACACTGAAGCTTTCTTT. It yields the protein CASSLGINTEAFF. The gene calls are TRBV11-3 and TRBJ1-1, with D hard to call. Deletions cut 1 base from V and 2 bases from J, with 5 bases between. CDR1 and CDR2 from the germline V gene are SGHNT and YENEEA. The CDR3 loop spans 13 amino acids.

The CDR3 bases are TGCGCCAGCAGCCAAGACCGGACATCGACTGCAACTAATGAAAAACTGTTTTTT. This sequence encodes CASSQDRTSTATNEKLFF. This chain links TRBV4-3 with TRBJ1-4, with D maybe TRBD1 (5 bases). Germline V CDR1 and CDR2: LGHNA, YSLEER. The CDR3 covers 18 residues. The V gene lost 0 bases and the J gene lost 0 bases, with 14 bases spanning the gap.

This chain links TRBV7-9 with TRBJ2-5, with TRBD2 matching 7 bases. Germline V gene sequence: CDR1 SEHNR, CDR2 FQNEAQ (reference sequence). The CDR3 contains 16 residues. The V segment lost 5 bases and the J segment 4 bases; nucleotides outside the gene matches: 13. The CDR3 DNA reads as TGTGCCAGCAGCCGCCCCCCTGGGCGGGGGACAGAGACCCAGTACTTC. Its translation is CASSRPPGRGTETQYF.

This clone was detected only once. The rearrangement links TRBV12-5 to TRBJ2-6, with D maybe TRBD1 (6 bases). CDR3 length: 14 residues. V lost 7 bases, J lost 3 bases, and 10 bases lay in between. Germline values: CDR1 LGHNT, CDR2 FRNRAP. The DNA for the CDR3 is TGTGCTAGTGCCAGGGGTGATGGGGCCAACGTCCTGACTTTC. The encoded protein is CASARGDGANVLTF.

The chain has TRBV7-9 and TRBJ2-5, with a possible D match to TRBD2 (5 bases). Germline-derived CDR1 and CDR2 are SEHNR and FQNEAQ (reference sequence). Trimming pared 4 bases from V and 3 bases from J, leaving 6 bases between. The CDR3 length is 12 residues. CDR3 sequence (DNA): TGTGCCAGCAGCTGGGGAGAAGAGACCCAGTACTTC. As protein: CASSWGEETQYF.

For the CDR3, the DNA is TGTGCCAGCAGCCGGGACAGGGTGAGGTACACTGAAGCTTTCTTT. The encoded protein is CASSRDRVRYTEAFF. V usage is TRBV6-5 and J usage is TRBJ1-1, with 9 bases aligning to TRBD1. V shed 6 bases and J 3 bases; nucleotides not matched to a gene: 8. The CDR3 loop spans 15 amino acids. Germline CDR1 and CDR2: MNHEY and SVGAGI.